This T cell receptor (beta chain) was obtained from a study of T cell responses to AZD1222 COVID-19 vaccine. Concerning this clone: Antigen: not known.

The repertoire was sequenced with immunoSEQ multiplex PCR; TCRdb's copy has only in-frame clones and lacks some. The sample includes 95,000 to 100,000 clones, 90% of them seen just once. Deletions cut 4 bases from V and 4 bases from J, with 14 bases between. Per germline, CDR1 SGHRS and CDR2 YFSETQ. The CDR3 is 15 residues long. The study, taken as a whole, reports: Repertoire sampling happened only post peak T cell response.

This clonotype was obtained from an adult in good health. V usage is TRBV5-1 and J usage is TRBJ1-4; D is possibly TRBD1 (5 bases). Sequenced material: peripheral blood, taken on day 0 of AZD1222 vaccination. DNA for the CDR3: TGCGCCAGCAGCGGACCGGGACGGGGTAATGAAAAACTGTTTTTT. It codes for CASSGPGRGNEKLFF.